A single T cell receptor beta chain is shown here with its context. Germline assignment: CDR1 GTSNPN and CDR2 SVGIG (reference sequence). The V end lost 3 bases, the J end lost 10 bases, and 19 bases lay between the germline ends. The CDR3 loop spans 15 amino acids. The protocol was immunoSEQ multiplex PCR, while the TCRdb copy is restricted to in-frame clones and leaves out a portion. The sample lists 350,000 to 450,000 clones, more than 80% occurring once. These data belong to a study of control samples from healthy donors and cancer patients. This chain links TRBV30 with TRBJ1-6; unclear D gene. The TCR sequence derives from a man in his forties with head and neck cancer. The material sequenced was PBMCs. This chain's CDR3 is CAWRHEGWESSPLHF. The CDR3 DNA follows: TGTGCCTGGAGACACGAAGGTTGGGAATCATCACCCCTCCACTTT.